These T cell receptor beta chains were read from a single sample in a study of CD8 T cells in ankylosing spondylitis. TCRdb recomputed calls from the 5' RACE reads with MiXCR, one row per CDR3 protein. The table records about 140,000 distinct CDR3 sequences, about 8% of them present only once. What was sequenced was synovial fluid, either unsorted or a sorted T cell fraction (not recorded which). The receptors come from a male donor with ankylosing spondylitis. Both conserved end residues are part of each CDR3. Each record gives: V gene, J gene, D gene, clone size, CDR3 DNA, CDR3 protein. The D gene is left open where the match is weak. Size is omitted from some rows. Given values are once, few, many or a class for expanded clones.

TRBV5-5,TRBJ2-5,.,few,TGTGCCAGCAGCTTGGTAGCAGGGGGAGGGCAAGAGACCCAGTACTTC,CASSLVAGGGQETQYF
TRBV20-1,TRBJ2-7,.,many,TGCAGTGCTGCGCGGGCCTACGAGCAGTACTTC,CSAARAYEQYF
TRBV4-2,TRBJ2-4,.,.,TGTGCCAGCAGCCAAGATATTGGGCAGAATACAAACATTCAGTACTTC,CASSQDIGQNTNIQYF
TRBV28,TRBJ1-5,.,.,TGTGCCAGCAGTGACCCAGGCTCGAATCAGCCCCAGCATTTT,CASSDPGSNQPQHF
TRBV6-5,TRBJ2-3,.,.,TGTGCCAGCAGTTACTCCGGGTTCCGCACAGATACGCAGTATTTT,CASSYSGFRTDTQYF
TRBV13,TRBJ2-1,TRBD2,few,TGTGCCAGCAGCTTTGGTGGCGGGAGCACGTACAATGAGCAGTTCTTC,CASSFGGGSTYNEQFF
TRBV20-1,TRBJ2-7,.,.,TGCAGTGCTAGGCTTCCGGGGCACTACGAGCAGTACTTC,CSARLPGHYEQYF
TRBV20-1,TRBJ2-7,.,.,TGCAGTGCTAGGAGCCGGGAGTACTCCTACGAGCAGTACTTC,CSARSREYSYEQYF
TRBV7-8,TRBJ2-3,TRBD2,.,TGTGCCAGCAGCTTACGTGGGAGGGCGGCAGATACGCAGTATTTT,CASSLRGRAADTQYF
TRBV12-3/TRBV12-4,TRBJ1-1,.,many,TGTGCCAGCAGTTTTTCAGGGGCGAACACTGAAGCTTTCTTT,CASSFSGANTEAFF
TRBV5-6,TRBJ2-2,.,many,TGTGCCAGCAGCACGGGACAGAACACCGGGGAGCTGTTTTTT,CASSTGQNTGELFF
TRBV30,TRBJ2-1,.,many,TGTGCCTGGAGTGTACGAAGGGGTTACTCCTACAATGAGCAGTTCTTC,CAWSVRRGYSYNEQFF
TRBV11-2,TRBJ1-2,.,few,TGTGCCAGCAGCTTTGGTTATAGCTATGGCTACACCTTC,CASSFGYSYGYTF
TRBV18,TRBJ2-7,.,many,TGTGCCAGCTCAGCTGACGCGGGGTGGTCCTACGAGCAGTACTTC,CASSADAGWSYEQYF
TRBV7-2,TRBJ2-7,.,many,TGTGCCAGCAGCCCGTCCTCTGGGAGATCCTACGAGCAGTACTTC,CASSPSSGRSYEQYF
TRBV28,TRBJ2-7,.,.,TGTGCCAGCAGTTTGGTCAGTTCCCCTAGTGGGTACGAGCAGTACTTC,CASSLVSSPSGYEQYF
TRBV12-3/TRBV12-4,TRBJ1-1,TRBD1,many,TGTGCCAGCAGCCCTCGGACAGGCAGCTATGAAGCTTTCTTT,CASSPRTGSYEAFF
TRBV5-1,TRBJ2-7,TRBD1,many,TGCGCCAGCCAATATACAGGGGGCCACGAGCAGTACTTC,CASQYTGGHEQYF
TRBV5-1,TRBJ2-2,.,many,TGCGCCAGCAGCTTTGTCAGCTTTAGCACCGGGGAGCTGTTTTTT,CASSFVSFSTGELFF
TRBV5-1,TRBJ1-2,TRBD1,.,TGCGCCAGCAGCTTTAGGGGACAGGAGGGGTATGGCTACACCTTC,CASSFRGQEGYGYTF
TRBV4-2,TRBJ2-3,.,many,TGTGCCAGCAGCCAAGACGGATGGGTGGATACGCAGTATTTT,CASSQDGWVDTQYF
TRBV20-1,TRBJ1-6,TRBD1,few,TGCAGTGCCGGGACAGGGTTCGTTGGGAATTCACCCCTCCACTTT,CSAGTGFVGNSPLHF
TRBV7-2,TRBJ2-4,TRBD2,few,TGTGCCAGCACCTTTGGGGGGGGAGATAACATTCAGTACTTC,CASTFGGGDNIQYF
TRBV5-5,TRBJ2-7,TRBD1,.,TGTGCCAGCAGCTTCGGGACAGTGTACTCCTACGAGCAGTACTTC,CASSFGTVYSYEQYF
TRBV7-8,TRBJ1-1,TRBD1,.,TGTGCCAGCAGTCGACAGGGATCGGGAGAGGTTACTGAAGCTTTCTTT,CASSRQGSGEVTEAFF
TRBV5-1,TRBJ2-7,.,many,TGCGCCAGCAGCTTGGTGAGTTCTCCAGGGTACGAGCAGTACTTC,CASSLVSSPGYEQYF
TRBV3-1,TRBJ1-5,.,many,TGTGCCAGCAGCCAAGGGTGGGCTCAGCCCCAGCATTTT,CASSQGWAQPQHF
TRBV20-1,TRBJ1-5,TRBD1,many,TGCAGTGCTAGAGCCAGGACAGGACATCCCGATCAGCCCCAGCATTTT,CSARARTGHPDQPQHF
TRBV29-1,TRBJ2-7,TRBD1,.,TGCAGCGGCGGACAGGAGTGCTGGAACTACGAGCAGTACTTC,CSGGQECWNYEQYF
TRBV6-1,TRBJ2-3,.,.,TGTGCCAGCATCTTTAGGGGTCTTAGCACAGATACGCAGTATTTT,CASIFRGLSTDTQYF
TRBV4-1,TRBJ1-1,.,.,TGCGCCAGCAGCCAAGGTTGGGGAACGAACACTGAAGCTTTCTTT,CASSQGWGTNTEAFF
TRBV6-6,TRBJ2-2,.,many,TGTGCCAGCAGTTACTCGACCGGGGAGCTGTTTTTT,CASSYSTGELFF
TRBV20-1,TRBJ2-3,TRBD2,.,TGCTGTTTAAACGCGGCTAGCGGGGAGGGAGGCACAGATACGCAGTATTTT,CCLNAASGEGGTDTQYF
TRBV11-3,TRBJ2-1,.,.,TGTGCCAGCAGCTTAGTAGCATCGACGGGAAGAGACAATGAGCAGTTCTTC,CASSLVASTGRDNEQFF
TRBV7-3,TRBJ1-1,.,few,TGTGCCAGCAGCTTATACTGGAACACTGAAGCTTTCTTT,CASSLYWNTEAFF
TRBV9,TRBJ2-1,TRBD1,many,TGTGCCAGCAGCGTAGTCGGAGACAGGGGCAATGAGCAGTTCTTC,CASSVVGDRGNEQFF
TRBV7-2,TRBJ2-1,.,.,TGTGCCAGCAGCCCCCCTGGCGGGATACGTAACAATGAGCAGTTCTTC,CASSPPGGIRNNEQFF
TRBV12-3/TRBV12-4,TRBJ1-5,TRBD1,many,TGTGCCAGCAGAAACCGGGACAGTATCAATCAGCCCCAGCATTTT,CASRNRDSINQPQHF
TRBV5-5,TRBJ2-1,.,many,TGTGCCAGCAGCTTGGGGTATCTCCTCTACAATGAGCAGTTCTTC,CASSLGYLLYNEQFF
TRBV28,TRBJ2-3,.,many,TGTGCCAGCAGTTTAGCCGGGAACACAGATACGCAGTATTTT,CASSLAGNTDTQYF
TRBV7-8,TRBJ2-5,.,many,TGTGCCAGCAGCTTAGCGGCAGGGCAAGAGACCCAGTACTTC,CASSLAAGQETQYF
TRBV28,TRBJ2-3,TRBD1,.,TGTGCCAGCAGTTCTCTAGGGACAGGGGAATATGATACGCAGTATTTT,CASSSLGTGEYDTQYF
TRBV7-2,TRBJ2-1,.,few,TGTGCCAGCAGCTTAGCGAGAGGGAGAGGGAACAATGAGCAGTTCTTC,CASSLARGRGNNEQFF
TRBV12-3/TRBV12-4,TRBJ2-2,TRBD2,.,TGTGCCAGCAGTTTCTCTAGCGGAACTAACACCGGGGAGCTGTTTTTT,CASSFSSGTNTGELFF
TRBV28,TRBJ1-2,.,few,TGTGCCAGCAGTTTTGTTTTTCATGGCTACACCTTC,CASSFVFHGYTF
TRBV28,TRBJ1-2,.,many,TGTGCCAGCAGTCCCTACAATGGGGTGTATGGCTACACCTTC,CASSPYNGVYGYTF
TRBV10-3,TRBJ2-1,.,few,TGTGCCATCAGTGAGTCGTTTTTTAGAGGGAGTAAAGATGAGCAGTTCTTC,CAISESFFRGSKDEQFF
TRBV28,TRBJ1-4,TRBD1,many,TGTGCCAGCAGTGGACAGACAGGGGGAGATGAAAAACTGTTTTTT,CASSGQTGGDEKLFF